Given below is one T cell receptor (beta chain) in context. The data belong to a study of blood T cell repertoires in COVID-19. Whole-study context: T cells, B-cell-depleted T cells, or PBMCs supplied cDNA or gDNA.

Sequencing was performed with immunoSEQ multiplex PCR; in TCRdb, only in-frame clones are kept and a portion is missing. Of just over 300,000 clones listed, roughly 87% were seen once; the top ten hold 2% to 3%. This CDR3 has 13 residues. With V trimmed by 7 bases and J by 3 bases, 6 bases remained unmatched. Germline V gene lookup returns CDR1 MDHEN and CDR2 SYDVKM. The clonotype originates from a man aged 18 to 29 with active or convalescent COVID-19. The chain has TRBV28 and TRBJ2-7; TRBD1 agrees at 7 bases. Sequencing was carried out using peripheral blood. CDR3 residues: CASMRTGYYEQYF. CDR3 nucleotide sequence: TGTGCCAGCATGCGGACAGGCTACTACGAGCAGTACTTC.